A selection of T cell receptor beta chains follows, all from one sample in a study of blood T cells in healthy people across ages. TCRdb processed the 5' RACE reads anew with MiXCR; each CDR3 protein has one entry. In the table there are approximately 940,000 distinct CDR3 sequences, around 49% of which are singletons. The sequenced sample consisted of blood. The origin of the receptors is a man aged 25 to 40 in good health. The CDR3 runs from the conserved cysteine through the conserved F or W. Each record gives: J gene, clone size, V gene, CDR3 protein. Only part of the rows carry a size: once, few, many, or a class if the clone is expanded.

TRBJ2-2 | - | TRBV27 | CASSLVQGSGGELFF
TRBJ1-2 | few | TRBV7-2 | CASSLVFLATGYTF
TRBJ2-7 | - | TRBV9 | CASSVVDAAYEQYF
TRBJ2-3 | many | TRBV4-2 | CASSQETSGTDTQYF
TRBJ2-7 | - | TRBV20-1 | CRAHDRAYEQYF
TRBJ2-3 | few | TRBV14 | CASSQEMVEIDTQYF
TRBJ1-1 | - | TRBV5-1 | CASTTRQGSTEAFF
TRBJ1-1 | few | TRBV7-9 | CASDYRGLNTEAFF
- | - | TRBV20-1 | CSAAQGRETQYF
TRBJ1-2 | once | TRBV4-1 | CASSQDEAGMDGYTF
TRBJ2-7 | few | TRBV4-1 | CASSQLEGEPSYEQYF
TRBJ2-3 | - | TRBV4-1 | CASRFLLGTDTQYF
TRBJ2-7 | few | TRBV28 | CASSFENEQYF
TRBJ1-6 | - | TRBV7-2 | CASSAPGRRNSPLHF
TRBJ2-3 | - | TRBV10-3 | CAIGSTCGRCDLAIGTDTQYF
TRBJ2-1 | few | TRBV6-2/TRBV6-3 | CASSEPGLANNEQFF
TRBJ2-1 | - | TRBV25-1 | CASSESTGDSEQFF
TRBJ2-3 | - | TRBV7-2 | CASSPRAGTQRPDTQYF
TRBJ2-7 | few | TRBV2 | CASTGTSVSYEQYF
TRBJ2-1 | - | TRBV7-9 | CARDQPSRYNEQFF
TRBJ2-1 | - | TRBV12-3/TRBV12-4 | CASSFGGNDEQFF
TRBJ2-3 | once | TRBV4-1 | CASSPRGSETTDTQYF
TRBJ2-1 | few | TRBV29-1 | CSVNLPGGKQFF
- | once | TRBV6-6 | CASSGDYSGVYNEQYF
- | - | TRBV10-3 | CATLTGTGNDEQYF
TRBJ2-1 | - | TRBV7-2 | CASSLATTGGQNEQFF
TRBJ2-6 | - | TRBV30 | CAWSPYRPTDSGANVLTF
TRBJ2-1 | - | TRBV5-1 | CASSSTGLDNEQFF
TRBJ2-1 | few | TRBV6-6 | CASTERTALSNEQFF
TRBJ2-5 | - | TRBV5-1 | CASSLGAALGYNEQYF
TRBJ2-7 | few | TRBV7-9 | CASSGGLDPYEQYF
TRBJ2-7 | many | TRBV7-2 | CASSLAAFYEQYF
TRBJ2-7 | - | TRBV10-3 | CAISESEYGGGTYEQYF
TRBJ1-5 | - | TRBV9 | CASSPEGLGNQPQHF
TRBJ1-5 | few | TRBV7-2 | CASSTGGLGNQPQHF
TRBJ1-6 | few | TRBV28 | CASRDINNSPLHF
TRBJ2-7 | - | TRBV12-3/TRBV12-4 | CASSLRPGTSGESSYEQYF
TRBJ1-5 | - | TRBV27 | CASSTQRTGVLQPQHF
TRBJ1-4 | - | TRBV4-1 | CASSQPGQGPEKLFF
TRBJ1-4 | - | TRBV7-2 | CASSWTGFATNEKLFF
TRBJ2-4 | few | TRBV13 | CASTVREAKNIQYF
- | - | TRBV5-4 | CASSSRGLKAEQYF
TRBJ1-5 | - | TRBV6-5 | CASSYTVNEPQHF